The 10 T cell receptor beta chains given below trace back to one sample, sequenced in a study of shared clonotypes between healthy human individuals. Libraries were prepared by immunoSEQ multiplex PCR; TCRdb keeps only in-frame clonotypes and omits some of them. The data contain under 2,000,000 clones, approximately 94% of them singletons. CD45RO-negative CD8 cells positively selected for CCR7 made up the naive population, which excluded terminally differentiated effector memory CD45RA+ cells. The source material was naive CD8+ T cells sorted from blood. The source of these receptors is a man younger than 35 in good health.

This clone was seen just once. CDR3 nucleotide sequence: TGTGCCAGCAGAGTGAGGACAGGGGTTAATGAAAAACTGTTTTTT. Translation gives CASRVRTGVNEKLFF. The chain is built from TRBV2 and TRBJ1-4, with 9 bases that match TRBD1. CDR1 is SNHLY, CDR2 FYNNEI, per germline. There are 15 residues in the CDR3. V was pared by 6 bases and J by 4 bases, with 6 bases of the junction left unmatched.

The chain has TRBV5-5 and TRBJ1-5, with 8 bases fitting TRBD1. Trimming took 0 bases from V and 7 from J; bases not matched to a gene: 3. This CDR3 has 14 residues. Germline CDR1 and CDR2: SGHKS and YYEKEE (reference sequence). CDR3 in amino acids: CASSLAAGGQPQHF. DNA for the CDR3: TGTGCCAGCAGCTTGGCGGCAGGGGGCCAGCCCCAGCATTTT.

The chain couples TRBV6-5 to TRBJ2-1, with a tentative D call TRBD2 (6 bases). The CDR3 is 14 amino acids. From germline, CDR1 is MNHEY and CDR2 SVGAGI. Trimming took off 3 bases at V and 12 bases at J, with 18 bases between the two ends. The DNA for the CDR3 is TGTGCCAGCAGTTATAGTCCGGACCTGGAGGGGCAGTTCTTC. Its protein is CASSYSPDLEGQFF.

V is TRBV27 and J is TRBJ1-4, with TRBD1 as a possible D gene (5 bases). The CDR3 runs to 12 residues. CDR1 MNHEY and CDR2 SMNVEV come from the germline V gene (reference sequence). Trimming removed 3 bases at V and 12 bases at J, with 11 bases between. The chain's CDR3 is CASSLDQGELFF. CDR3 DNA: TGTGCCAGCAGTTTGGATCAGGGAGAACTGTTTTTT. Variable domain in full (rest from reference TRBV27 and TRBJ1-4): EAQVTQNPRYLITVTGKKLTVTCSQNMNHEYMSWYRQDPGLGLRQIYYSMNVEVTDKGDVPEGYKVSRKEKRNFPLILESPSPNQTSLYFCASSLDQGELFFGSGTQLSVL.

Ten or more counts support this clone. The chain combines TRBV27 with TRBJ2-7, with D hard to call. The CDR3 covers 12 residues. Trimming cost V 8 bases and J 5 bases, with 13 bases left between them. Germline V gene lookup returns CDR1 MNHEY and CDR2 SMNVEV (reference sequence). The CDR3 DNA reads as TGTGCCAGCCGAACCGCGAGTAACGAGCAGTACTTC. Translated, it gives CASRTASNEQYF.

V is TRBV5-6 and J is TRBJ1-1; D perhaps matches TRBD1 (5 bases). V was trimmed by 4 bases and J by 3 bases, leaving 7 bases between them. The CDR3 runs 12 residues. CDR1 and CDR2 (germline): SGHDT, YYEEEE. CDR3 nucleotide sequence: TGTGCCAGCAGCGGGACCTACACTGAAGCTTTCTTT. Encoded protein: CASSGTYTEAFF.

The gene calls are TRBV27 and TRBJ1-2; D not resolved. With 2 bases removed from V and 4 bases from J, the gap between germline ends came to 11 bases. Looked up from germline, CDR1 is MNHEY and CDR2 is SMNVEV (reference sequence). The CDR3 totals 14 residues. The CDR3 sequence: CASSLRPSFYGYTF. The DNA for the CDR3 is TGTGCCAGCAGTTTAAGGCCCAGCTTCTATGGCTACACCTTC.

This chain connects TRBV5-1 to TRBJ2-7; D unresolved. The V end was cut by 0 bases, the J end by 3 bases, with 10 bases between. This CDR3 has 14 residues. CDR1 and CDR2 (germline): SGHRS, YFSETQ. The CDR3 is CASSLGSPDYEQYF. Written as DNA, the CDR3 is TGCGCCAGCAGCTTGGGGAGTCCGGACTACGAGCAGTACTTC.

The rearrangement uses TRBV28 and TRBJ2-3; 11 bases are a match to TRBD2. The CDR3 is 16 amino acids. Trimming took 6 bases from V and 4 from J; bases not matched to a gene: 9. Germline loops: CDR1 MDHEN, CDR2 SYDVKM. As DNA, the CDR3 is TGTGCCAGCAGCTTAGCGGGGGGGCTATACGCAGATACGCAGTATTTT. It translates to CASSLAGGLYADTQYF.

In regard to this clone: The same CDR3 can be traced to other DNA sequences in this sample. The J gene is TRBJ1-1, the V gene TRBV6-1; D may be TRBD1 (5 bases). With 0 bases removed from V and 0 bases from J, the gap between germline ends came to 8 bases. CDR1 MNHNS and CDR2 SASEGT come from the germline V gene. The CDR3 consists of 15 residues. CDR3 in amino acids: CASSEAGLMNTEAFF. DNA for the CDR3: TGTGCCAGCAGTGAAGCGGGACTTATGAACACTGAAGCTTTCTTT.